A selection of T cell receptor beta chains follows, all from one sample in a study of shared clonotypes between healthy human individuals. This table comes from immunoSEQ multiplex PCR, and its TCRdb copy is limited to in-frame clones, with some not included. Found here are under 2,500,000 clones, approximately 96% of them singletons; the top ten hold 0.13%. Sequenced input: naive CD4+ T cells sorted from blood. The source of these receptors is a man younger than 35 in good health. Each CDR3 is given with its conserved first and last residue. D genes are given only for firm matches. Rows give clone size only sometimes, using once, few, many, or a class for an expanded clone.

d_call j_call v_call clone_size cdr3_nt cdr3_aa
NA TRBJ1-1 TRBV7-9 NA TGTGCCAGCAGCTTAGGTCGGGGGACGAACACTGAAGCTTTCTTT CASSLGRGTNTEAFF
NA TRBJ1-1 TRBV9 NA TGTGCCAGCAGCGTTCTGATGAACACTGAAGCTTTCTTT CASSVLMNTEAFF
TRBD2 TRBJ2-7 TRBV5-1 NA TGCGCCAGCAGCTTGGATCCGGGAGGAACCTACGAGCAGTACTTC CASSLDPGGTYEQYF
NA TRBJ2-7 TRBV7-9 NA TGTGCCAGCAGCCGTGAGCCCAGCGTATACGAGCAGTACTTC CASSREPSVYEQYF
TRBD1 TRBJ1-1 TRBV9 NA TGTGCCAGCAGCACCCGGGACAGGGCTGAAGCTTTCTTT CASSTRDRAEAFF
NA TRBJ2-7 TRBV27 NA TGTGCCAGCAGGGACGGGACGGAGAGGGCGCGGGAGCAGTACTTC CASRDGTERAREQYF
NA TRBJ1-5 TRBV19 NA TGTGCCAGTGGGCGGTATAGCAATCAGCCCCAGCATTTT CASGRYSNQPQHF
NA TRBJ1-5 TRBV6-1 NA TGTGCCAGCAGTGAAGTGGATCAAGGGATGGGTCAGCCCCAGCATTTT CASSEVDQGMGQPQHF
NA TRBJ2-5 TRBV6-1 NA TGTGCCAGCAGTGAAGCCTGGGTGGTGGAAACCCAGTACTTC CASSEAWVVETQYF
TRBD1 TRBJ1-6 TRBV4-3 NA TGCGCCAGCAGCCAAGAGGGACAGGGAACCTCACCCCTCCACTTT CASSQEGQGTSPLHF
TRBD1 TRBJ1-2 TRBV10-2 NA TGCGCCAGCAGTACACAGGGGACCGCTAACTATGGCTACACCTTC CASSTQGTANYGYTF
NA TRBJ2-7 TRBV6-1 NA TGTGCCAGCAGTGAAGCAGGGTCTCGGTACGAGCAGTACTTC CASSEAGSRYEQYF
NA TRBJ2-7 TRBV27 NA TGTGCCAGCAGTTCCGGAGACAGGACCTACGAGCAGTACTTC CASSSGDRTYEQYF
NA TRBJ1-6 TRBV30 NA TGTGCCTGGACCCCGGGGATGAGTTCACCCCTCCACTTT CAWTPGMSSPLHF
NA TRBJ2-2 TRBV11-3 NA TGTGCCAGCAGCCCGCGAGGGAACACCGGGGAGCTGTTTTTT CASSPRGNTGELFF
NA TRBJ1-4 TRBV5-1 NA TGCGCCAGCAGCTATTCTCAGGGGATCACTAATGAAAAACTGTTTTTT CASSYSQGITNEKLFF
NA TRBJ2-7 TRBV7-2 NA TGTGCCAGCAGCTTAGAGGTCCCCGAGCAGTACTTC CASSLEVPEQYF
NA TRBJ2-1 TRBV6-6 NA TGTGCCAGCAGTCACCGGGACACCTACAATGAGCAGTTCTTC CASSHRDTYNEQFF
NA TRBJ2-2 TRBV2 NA TGTGCCAGCAGTGAATTCACAGTCGCGAACACCGGGGAGCTGTTTTTT CASSEFTVANTGELFF
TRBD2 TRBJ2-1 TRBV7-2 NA TGTGCCAGCATGCGGACCGGGACTAGCGGGAGGATTTACTACAATGAGCAGTTCTTC CASMRTGTSGRIYYNEQFF
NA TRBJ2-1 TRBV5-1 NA TGCGCCAGCAGGTCGACCTTATCCGAGCAGTTCTTC CASRSTLSEQFF
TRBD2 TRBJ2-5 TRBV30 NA TGTGCCTCTCTAGCGGGGGGGGAGACCCAGTACTTC CASLAGGETQYF
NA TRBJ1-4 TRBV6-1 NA TGTGCCAGCAGCCCAAGGGCAACTAATGAAAAACTGTTTTTT CASSPRATNEKLFF
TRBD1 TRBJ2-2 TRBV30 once TGTGCCTGGAGGGAGACAGGGACCGGGGAGCTGTTTTTT CAWRETGTGELFF
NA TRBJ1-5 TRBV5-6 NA TGTGCCAGCAGCTTGGGCCGTACCAATCAGCCCCAGCATTTT CASSLGRTNQPQHF
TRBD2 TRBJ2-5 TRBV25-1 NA TGTGCCAGCTCTAGCGGTCCCCCAGAGACCCAGTACTTC CASSSGPPETQYF
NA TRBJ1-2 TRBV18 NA TGTGCCAGCTCACAGTCCAGGGGAGATGGCTACACCTTC CASSQSRGDGYTF
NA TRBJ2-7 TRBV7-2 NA TGTGCCAGCAGCTTAGAAACTTTCTACGAGCAGTACTTC CASSLETFYEQYF
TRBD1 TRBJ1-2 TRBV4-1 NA TGCGCCAGCAGCCGAACGGAGGGACAGGCGGCTGGCTACACCTTC CASSRTEGQAAGYTF
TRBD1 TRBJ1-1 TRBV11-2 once TGTGCCAGCAGCCCACGACAGGGAGCTTTCTTT CASSPRQGAFF
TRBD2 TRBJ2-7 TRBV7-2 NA TGTGCCAGCAGCTTAGTGCCCGGGACTAGCGGGGGTTCCTCCTACGAGCAGTACTTC CASSLVPGTSGGSSYEQYF
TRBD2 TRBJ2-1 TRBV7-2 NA TGTGCCAGCAGCCCGACGTTCGGGACTAGGCAGTTCTTC CASSPTFGTRQFF
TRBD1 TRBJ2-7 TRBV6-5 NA TGTGCCAGCAGTTACCGACAGGGTCCTTCCTACGAGCAGTACTTC CASSYRQGPSYEQYF
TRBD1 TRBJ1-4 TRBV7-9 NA TGTGCCAGCAGCTCCCTCGACAGGGGATCTAATGAAAAACTGTTTTTT CASSSLDRGSNEKLFF
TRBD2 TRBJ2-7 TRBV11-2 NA TGTGCCAGCAGCGTGACTCTAGCGGGCGGTATATACGAGCAGTACTTC CASSVTLAGGIYEQYF
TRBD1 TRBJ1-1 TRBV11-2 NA TGTGCCAGCAGCTTGGGCGACAGGGGGTATATGAACACTGAAGCTTTCTTT CASSLGDRGYMNTEAFF
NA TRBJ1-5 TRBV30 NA TGTGCCTGGAGTCTTAATAGCAATCAGCCCCAGCATTTT CAWSLNSNQPQHF
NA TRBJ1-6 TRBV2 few TGTGCCAGCAGCCCCGGAGGTGAATTTTCACCCCTCCACTTT CASSPGGEFSPLHF
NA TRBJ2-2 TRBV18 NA TGTGCCAGCTCACCATTGGGGACGGGGAACACCGGGGAGCTGTTTTTT CASSPLGTGNTGELFF
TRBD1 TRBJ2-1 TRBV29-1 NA TGCAGCGCCCCAGGGGGTACAAGGTCTAATGAGCAGTTCTTC CSAPGGTRSNEQFF
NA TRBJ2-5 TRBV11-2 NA TGTGCCAGCAGCTCCCAGCTTTGGGGAGAGACCCAGTACTTC CASSSQLWGETQYF
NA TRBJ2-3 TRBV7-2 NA TGTGCCAGCAGCTTGCCCCCTGGGCGGGGGCCCTCCACAGATACGCAGTATTTT CASSLPPGRGPSTDTQYF
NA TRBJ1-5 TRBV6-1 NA TGTGCCAGCAGTGAACAGGGATATCAGCCCCAGCATTTT CASSEQGYQPQHF
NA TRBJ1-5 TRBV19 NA TGTGCCAGTAGTATTATGGCGGACTATCAGCCCCAGCATTTT CASSIMADYQPQHF
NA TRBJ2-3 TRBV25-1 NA TGTGCCAGCAGTGCTAGCACAGATACGCAGTATTTT CASSASTDTQYF
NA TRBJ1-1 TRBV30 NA TGTGCCTGGAGTCGAGGGGATGAAGCTTTCTTT CAWSRGDEAFF
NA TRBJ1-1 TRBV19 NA TGTGCCAGTAGGACAGCCCATGAAGCTTTCTTT CASRTAHEAFF
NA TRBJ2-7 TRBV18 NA TGTGCCAGCTCACCATATACGGGCGAGGGGTCCTACGAGCAGTACTTC CASSPYTGEGSYEQYF
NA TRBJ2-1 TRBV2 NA TGTGCCAGCAGGTGGGGGCCTCCCCGGGGCAATGAGCAGTTCTTC CASRWGPPRGNEQFF
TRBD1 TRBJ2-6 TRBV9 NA TGTGCCAGCAGCCCTATGGGGAGGACAGGGATCTCTGGGGCCAACGTCCTGACTTTC CASSPMGRTGISGANVLTF
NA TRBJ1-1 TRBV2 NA TGTGCCAGCAGTGATGGCAGGAACACTGAAGCTTTCTTT CASSDGRNTEAFF
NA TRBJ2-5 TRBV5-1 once TGCGCCAGCAGCCTCTCAGGGGGGAGTACAGAGACCCAGTACTTC CASSLSGGSTETQYF
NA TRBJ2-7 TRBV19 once TGTGCCAGTAGTAGGCGACCTACCGCCTACGAGCAGTACTTC CASSRRPTAYEQYF
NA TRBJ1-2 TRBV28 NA TGTGCCAGCAGTCCCGGACGGAGTTATGGCTACACCTTC CASSPGRSYGYTF
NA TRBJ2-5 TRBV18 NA TGTGCCAGCTCTCCGACAGACGAGACCCAGTACTTC CASSPTDETQYF
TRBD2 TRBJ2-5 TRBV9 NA TGTGCCAGCAGCGTAGGCGGGGGGCAACGGGAGACCCAGTACTTC CASSVGGGQRETQYF
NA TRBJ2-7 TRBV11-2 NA TGTGCCAGCAGCCTGAGCTCCTACGAGCAGTACTTC CASSLSSYEQYF
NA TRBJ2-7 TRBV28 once TGTGCCAGCAGCCGGGGCAGGGGCGAGCAGTACTTC CASSRGRGEQYF
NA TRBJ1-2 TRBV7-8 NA TGTGCCAGCAGCCAGGACAGCCTCTATGGCTACACCTTC CASSQDSLYGYTF